These 23 T cell receptor beta chains share one sample of origin, sequenced in a study of cytomegalovirus exposure and HLA in healthy donors. Vbeta (60) and Jbeta (13) primers were used in the PCR. Sequencing was performed with immunoSEQ multiplex PCR; in TCRdb, only in-frame clones are kept and a portion is missing. The sample comprises about 99,000 clones, roughly 85% of which are singletons, and 5% to 6.5% rests with the top ten. The sample taken for sequencing was PBMCs. These TCRs come from a man aged 55 to 70 in good health and CMV-seropositive.

This clone was seen once. The V call is TRBV6-5, the J call TRBJ1-3; perhaps TRBD1 as D (6 bases). The CDR3 loop spans 14 amino acids. The ends were cut back, 8 bases at V and 2 bases at J, with 13 bases in the middle. Germline CDR1 reads MNHEY; CDR2 reads SVGAGI. The CDR3 spells CASQAGVAGNTIYF. DNA of the CDR3: TGTGCCAGCCAGGCAGGGGTAGCTGGAAACACCATATATTTT.

This clone has a single count. This sequence joins TRBV6-5 and TRBJ2-5, with D possibly being TRBD1 (5 bases). TRBJ2-7 explains the end of the DNA better; the J call may be wrong. Germline-derived CDR1 and CDR2 are MNHEY and SVGAGI. This CDR3 region has 12 residues. The DNA for the CDR3 is TGTGCCAGCAGGTCAGGGATGGACGAGCAGTACTTC. Its translation: CASRSGMDEQYF.

The V call is TRBV11-2, the J call TRBJ2-7; TRBD1 matches 8 bases. V gave up 4 bases and J gave up 4 bases; unmatched junction bases: 6. Germline V gives CDR1 SGHAT, CDR2 FQNNGV. This CDR3 has 14 residues. This chain's CDR3 is CASSSRRTGYEQYF. CDR3 bases: TGTGCCAGCAGCTCTCGCCGGACAGGGTACGAGCAGTACTTC.

The chain has TRBV4-2 and TRBJ2-7, with TRBD2 matching over 12 bases. The junction had 4 bases not matched to a gene; V was cut back by 2 bases and J by 2 bases. Germline V gene lookup returns CDR1 LGHNA and CDR2 YNFKEQ. The CDR3 has 16 residues. The CDR3 nucleotides read TGTGCCAGCAGCCAACCCGCTAGCGGGGGGGCCTACGAGCAGTACTTC. Its protein product is CASSQPASGGAYEQYF.

This clone is a singleton in its sample. This chain uses TRBV18 with TRBJ1-1; D may be TRBD1 (6 bases). The CDR3 length is 14 residues. CDR1 KGHSH and CDR2 LQKENI come from the germline V gene. Trimming took 6 bases from V and 1 from J, leaving 12 bases between them. CDR3 sequence: CASSYRDKNTEAFF. In nucleotides, the CDR3 is TGTGCCAGCTCGTACCGGGACAAGAACACTGAAGCTTTCTTT.

The chain combines TRBV5-1 with TRBJ2-2; TRBD1 matches 7 bases. CDR1 and CDR2 from the germline V gene are SGHRS and YFSETQ. The ends lost 5 bases at V and 5 bases at J; junction bases unmatched: 9. The CDR3 loop spans 15 amino acids. The CDR3 is CASRLDRARTGELFF. In nucleotides, the CDR3 is TGCGCCAGCAGACTCGACAGGGCGAGGACCGGGGAGCTGTTTTTT. Filled out from reference TRBV5-1 and TRBJ2-2, the complete variable domain reads KAGVTQTPRYLIKTRGQQVTLSCSPISGHRSVSWYQQTPGQGLQFLFEYFSETQRNKGNFPGRFSGRQFSNSRSEMNVSTLELGDSALYLCASRLDRARTGELFFGEGSRLTVL.

Remarks on this clone: Germline and junction disagree at one end, which may indicate a read error. This sample also contains other DNA sequences that code for the same CDR3. As DNA, the CDR3 is TGTGCCAGCAGTGAAGCCCTTTACACCGAAGCTTTCTTT. This translates into CASSEALYTEAFF. The V and J genes are TRBV6-1 and TRBJ1-1, with D uncertain. This CDR3 has 13 residues. The germline V gene has CDR1 MNHNS and CDR2 SASEGT.

The chain uses TRBV12-5 and TRBJ2-3; 12 nucleotides line up with TRBD2. Germline lookup yields CDR1 LGHNT and CDR2 FRNRAP. V trimming: 0 bases; J trimming: 2 bases; junction bases outside the gene matches: 3. There are 17 residues in the CDR3. CDR3 amino acids: CASGLVRLAGVTDTQYF. Here the CDR3 DNA reads TGTGCTAGTGGTTTGGTAAGACTAGCGGGGGTCACAGATACGCAGTATTTT.

V gene TRBV19 combines with J gene TRBJ1-1; D is perhaps TRBD1 (5 bases). The V end was cut by 5 bases, the J end by 6 bases, with 10 bases between. The germline CDR1 and CDR2 sequences are LNHDA and SQIVND (reference sequence). This CDR3 comprises 12 residues. The CDR3 nucleotides are TGTGCCAGTAGTGACCAGGGTTCTGAAGCTTTCTTT. Its protein product is CASSDQGSEAFF.

The genes are TRBV7-8 and TRBJ1-6; D is unresolved. The CDR3 length is 21 residues. Trimming stripped 1 base from V and 8 bases from J, with 30 bases between. Germline lookup yields CDR1 SGHVS and CDR2 FQNEAQ. The CDR3 loop is CASSLGRSLGRVGVPDSPLHF. The CDR3 DNA is TGTGCCAGCAGCTTAGGGAGGAGCTTAGGGAGAGTTGGGGTCCCGGATTCACCCCTCCACTTT. Looking up the rest from reference TRBV7-8 and TRBJ1-6 gives the full variable domain: GAGVSQSPRYKVAKRGQDVALRCDPISGHVSLFWYQQALGQGPEFLTYFQNEAQLDKSGLPSDRFFAERPEGSVSTLKIQRTQQEDSAVYLCASSLGRSLGRVGVPDSPLHFGNGTRLTVT.

This chain links TRBV12-5 with TRBJ1-1; 8 positions agree with TRBD1. The CDR3 has 14 amino acids. Germline loops: CDR1 LGHNT, CDR2 FRNRAP. The V and J ends lost 1 base and 4 bases, in that order; junction bases with no gene match: 2. In DNA form, the CDR3 reads TGTGCTAGTGGTTTGGGGACAGGGAGCACTGAAGCTTTCTTT. It encodes CASGLGTGSTEAFF.

This clone occurred once. This chain links TRBV7-2 with TRBJ1-4; a possible D gene is TRBD1 (6 bases). Germline CDR1 reads SGHTA; CDR2 reads FQGNSA. The CDR3 spans 13 residues. The germline V and J ends were trimmed by 5 bases and 5 bases, with 9 bases remaining between them. The CDR3 loop reads CASSETGNEKLFF. The CDR3 region has the DNA TGTGCCAGCAGCGAGACAGGAAATGAAAAACTGTTTTTT.

Details on this clone: Sequence at one end of the junction differs from germline and may be a read error. This chain uses TRBV7-9 with TRBJ2-7; the match to TRBD2 covers 8 bases. Germline V gene lookup returns CDR1 SEHNR and CDR2 FQNEAQ (reference sequence). CDR3 size: 12 residues. CDR3 residues: CSSSGGFDEQYF. The CDR3 nucleotides read TGTTCCAGCTCGGGGGGGTTCGACGAGCAGTACTTC.

This clone was counted a few times. V gene TRBV6-5 combines with J gene TRBJ1-2; D ambiguous. CDR1 is MNHEY, CDR2 SVGAGI, per germline. The length of the CDR3 is 13 residues. Trimming cost V 6 bases and J 8 bases, with 16 bases left between them. The CDR3 protein is CASRDIQEEGYTF. In nucleotides, the CDR3 is TGTGCCAGCAGGGATATACAAGAGGAAGGCTACACCTTC.

This clone showed up just a few times. J is TRBJ1-2 and V is TRBV25-1, with D possibly being TRBD1 (5 bases). Trimming cost V 0 bases and J 8 bases, with 22 bases left between them. Germline V gene sequence: CDR1 MGHDK, CDR2 SYGVNS. This CDR3 has 17 residues. DNA of the CDR3: TGTGCCAGCAGTGAATATATGACAGCTTGGGGGGTGAGAGGCTACACCTTC. Translating gives CASSEYMTAWGVRGYTF.

The chain couples TRBV19 to TRBJ1-3; 7 bases line up with TRBD1. CDR3 length: 14 residues. The V and J ends lost 2 bases and 4 bases, in that order; junction bases with no gene match: 2. In germline, CDR1 is LNHDA, CDR2 SQIVND (reference sequence). The CDR3 spells CASSIQGEGNTIYF. CDR3 DNA sequence: TGTGCCAGTAGTATACAGGGGGAAGGAAACACCATATATTTT.

The chain is built from TRBV5-4 and TRBJ2-4; 9 nucleotides match TRBD1. The trim removed 5 bases at V and 8 bases at J, leaving 5 bases unmatched. The CDR3 contains 13 residues. Germline assignment: CDR1 SGHNT and CDR2 YYREEE (reference sequence). Written as DNA, the CDR3 is TGTGCCAGCAGTTGGACAGGGGATGACATTCAGTACTTC. This encodes CASSWTGDDIQYF.

The rearrangement links TRBV9 to TRBJ1-3; the D is unclear. CDR1 and CDR2 (germline): SGDLS, YYNGEE. This CDR3 has 16 residues. Trimming took 3 bases from V and 4 from J, leaving 17 bases between them. CDR3: CASSGLSTSKGNTIYF. DNA for the CDR3: TGTGCCAGCAGCGGCCTCTCGACAAGCAAGGGAAACACCATATATTTT.

The chain recombines TRBV6-5 with TRBJ1-1; 10 bases agree with TRBD1. Germline V gene data show CDR1 as MNHEY and CDR2 as SVGAGI. The trim removed 6 bases at V and 6 bases at J, leaving 7 bases unmatched. The CDR3 extends over 14 amino acids. The CDR3 region is CASREGQGLAEAFF. As DNA, the CDR3 is TGTGCCAGCAGGGAGGGACAGGGGTTGGCTGAAGCTTTCTTT.

The V and J genes are TRBV7-7 and TRBJ2-3; 9 bases align to TRBD2. Per the germline V gene, CDR1 is SSHAT and CDR2 is FNYEAQ (reference sequence). This CDR3 is built from 14 residues. The V segment lost 4 bases and the J segment 4 bases; nucleotides outside the gene matches: 3. This CDR3 is CASSSGLAPDTQYF. The CDR3 nucleotides are TGTGCCAGCAGCTCGGGACTAGCCCCAGATACGCAGTATTTT.

The J gene is TRBJ2-1, the V gene TRBV11-3, with 12 bases lining up with TRBD2. The V and J ends lost 5 bases and 6 bases, in that order; junction bases with no gene match: 2. This CDR3 spans 14 amino acids. Germline values: CDR1 SGHNT, CDR2 YENEEA. The CDR3 region is CASSPSGGANEQFF. In nucleotides, the CDR3 is TGTGCCAGCAGCCCTAGCGGGGGGGCCAATGAGCAGTTCTTC.

This chain joins TRBV4-3 and TRBJ1-5; 7 bases are shared with TRBD1. CDR1 is LGHNA, CDR2 YSLEER, per germline. Losses at the gene ends were 1 base for V and 5 bases for J; bases not matched to a gene: 2. CDR3 length: 14 residues. The CDR3 sequence is CASSQVQGDQPQHF. As DNA, the CDR3 is TGCGCCAGCAGCCAAGTTCAGGGGGATCAGCCCCAGCATTTT.

V usage is TRBV5-5 and J usage is TRBJ1-1, with 9 bases that match TRBD1. This CDR3 is 14 amino acids long. V shed 3 bases, J shed 6 bases, and the junction held 6 bases outside the gene matches. CDR1 and CDR2 (germline): SGHKS, YYEKEE (reference sequence). CDR3 residues: CASSSGQGGAEAFF. Here the CDR3 DNA reads TGTGCCAGCAGCTCGGGACAGGGAGGCGCTGAAGCTTTCTTT.